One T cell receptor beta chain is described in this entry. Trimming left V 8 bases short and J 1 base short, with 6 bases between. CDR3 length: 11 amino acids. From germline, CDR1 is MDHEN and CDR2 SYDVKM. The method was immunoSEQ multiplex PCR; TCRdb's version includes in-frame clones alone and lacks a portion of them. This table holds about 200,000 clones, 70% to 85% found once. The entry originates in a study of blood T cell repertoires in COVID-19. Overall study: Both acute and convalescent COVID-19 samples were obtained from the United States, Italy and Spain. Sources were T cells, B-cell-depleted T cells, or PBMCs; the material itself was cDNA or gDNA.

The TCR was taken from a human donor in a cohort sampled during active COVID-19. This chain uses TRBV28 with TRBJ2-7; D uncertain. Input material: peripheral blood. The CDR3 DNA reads TGTGCCAGCTTCAGTTCCTACGAGCAGTACTTC. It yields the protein CASFSSYEQYF.